The 2 T cell receptor beta chains reported below all come from one sample, sequenced in a study of T cell responses to AZD1222 COVID-19 vaccine. Repertoires were generated with immunoSEQ multiplex PCR, while TCRdb's copy carries only in-frame clones and drops some. The sample gives about 140,000 clones, around 90% of which show up once; about 5% is in the top ten. This specimen was peripheral blood, taken on day 0 of AZD1222 vaccination. All receptors come from an adult in good health.

This clone was picked up one time. The chain combines TRBV7-2 with TRBJ2-7; TRBD1 aligns across 10 bases. V lost 1 base to trimming and J lost 3 bases; unmatched junction nucleotides: 3. The CDR3 is 15 residues long. Germline V CDR1 and CDR2: SGHTA, FQGNSA. This CDR3 reads CASSLEGQGFYEQYF. CDR3 DNA: TGTGCCAGCAGCTTAGAGGGACAGGGGTTCTACGAGCAGTACTTC.

V usage is TRBV10-2 and J usage is TRBJ2-1; D is undetermined. With 7 bases removed from V and 0 bases from J, the gap between germline ends came to 13 bases. Germline-derived CDR1 and CDR2 are WSHSY and SAAADI. The CDR3 runs 15 residues. The DNA of the CDR3 is TGCGCCAGCACCGGACCGACGGTCTCCTACAATGAGCAGTTCTTC. Protein product: CASTGPTVSYNEQFF.